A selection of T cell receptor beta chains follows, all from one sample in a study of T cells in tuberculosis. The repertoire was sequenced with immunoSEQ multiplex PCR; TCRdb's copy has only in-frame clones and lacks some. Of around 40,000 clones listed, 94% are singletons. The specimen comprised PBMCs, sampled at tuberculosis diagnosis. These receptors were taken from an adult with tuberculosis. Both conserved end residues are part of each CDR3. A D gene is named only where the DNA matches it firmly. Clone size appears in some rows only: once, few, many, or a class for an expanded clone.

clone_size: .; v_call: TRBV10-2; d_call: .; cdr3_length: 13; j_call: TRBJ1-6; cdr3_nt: TGCGCCAGCAGTGAGCGGACAGATTCACCCCTCCACTTT; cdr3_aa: CASSERTDSPLHF
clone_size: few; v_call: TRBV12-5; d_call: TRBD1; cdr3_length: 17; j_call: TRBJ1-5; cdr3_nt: TGTGCTAGTGGATCTACTTTAGGGACAGGGAACAATCAGCCCCAGCATTTT; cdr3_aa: CASGSTLGTGNNQPQHF
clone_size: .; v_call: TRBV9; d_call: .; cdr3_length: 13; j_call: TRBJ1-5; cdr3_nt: TGTGCCAGCAGTGAAAGCCTGAATCAGCCCCAGCATTTT; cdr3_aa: CASSESLNQPQHF
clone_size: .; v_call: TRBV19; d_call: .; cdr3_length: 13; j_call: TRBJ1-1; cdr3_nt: TGTGCCAGTAGTATAGCGACAGGACCAGAAGCTTTCTTT; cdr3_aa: CASSIATGPEAFF
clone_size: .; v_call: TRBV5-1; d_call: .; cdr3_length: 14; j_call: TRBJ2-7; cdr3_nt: TGCGCCAGCAGCTTGGCGGGGGGCCTCGGCGAGCAGTACTTC; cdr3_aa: CASSLAGGLGEQYF
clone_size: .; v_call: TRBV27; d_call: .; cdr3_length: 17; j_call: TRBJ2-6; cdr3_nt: TGTGCCAGCAGTTTATTACAGGGAGCCTCTGGGGCCAACGTCCTGACTTTC; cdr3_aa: CASSLLQGASGANVLTF
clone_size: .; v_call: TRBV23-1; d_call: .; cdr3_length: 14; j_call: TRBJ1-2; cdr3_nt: TGCGCCAGCAGTCAATCAGCAGGGTCCTATGGCTACACCTTC; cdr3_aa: CASSQSAGSYGYTF
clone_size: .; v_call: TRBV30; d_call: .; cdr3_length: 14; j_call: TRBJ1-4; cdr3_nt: TGTGCCTGGGGAGGTGGAGCAACTAATGAAAAACTGTTTTTT; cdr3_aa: CAWGGGATNEKLFF
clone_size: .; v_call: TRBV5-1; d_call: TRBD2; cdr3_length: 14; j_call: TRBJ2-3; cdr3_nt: TGCGCCACCAACAGCGGGGGGGCAGGAGATACGCAGTATTTT; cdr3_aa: CATNSGGAGDTQYF
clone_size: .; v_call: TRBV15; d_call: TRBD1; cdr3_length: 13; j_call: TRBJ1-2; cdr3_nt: TGTGCCACCAGCAGAGGCGTGGACAGGTGGTACACCTTC; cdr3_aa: CATSRGVDRWYTF
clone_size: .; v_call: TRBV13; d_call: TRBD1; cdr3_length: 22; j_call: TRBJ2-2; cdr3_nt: TGTGCCAGCAGCTTAGGCCGAGGACCGAAAGAGACAGGGCAAATGGACACCGGGGAGCTGTTTTTT; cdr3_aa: CASSLGRGPKETGQMDTGELFF
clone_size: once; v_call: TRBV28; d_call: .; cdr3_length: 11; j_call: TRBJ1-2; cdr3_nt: TGTGCCAGCAGTTTATATCAAGGCTACACCTTC; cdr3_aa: CASSLYQGYTF
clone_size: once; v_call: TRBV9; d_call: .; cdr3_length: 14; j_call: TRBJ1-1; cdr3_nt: TGTGCCAGCAGCTTCAGCTCAGGGGACACTGAAGCTTTCTTT; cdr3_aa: CASSFSSGDTEAFF
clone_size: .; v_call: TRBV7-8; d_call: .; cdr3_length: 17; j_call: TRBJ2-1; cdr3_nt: TGTGCCAGCAGCTTAGGGGTAGCGGTCAGCTCCTACAATGAGCAGTTCTTC; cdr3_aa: CASSLGVAVSSYNEQFF
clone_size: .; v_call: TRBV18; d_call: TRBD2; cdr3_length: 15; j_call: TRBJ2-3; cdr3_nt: TGTGCCAGCTCACCACGGACTAGCAACACAGATACGCAGTATTTT; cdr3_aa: CASSPRTSNTDTQYF
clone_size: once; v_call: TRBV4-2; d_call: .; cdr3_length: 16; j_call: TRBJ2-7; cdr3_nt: TGTGCCAGCAGCCAAGGACAGGCTACATCCTCCTACGAGCAGTACTTC; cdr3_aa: CASSQGQATSSYEQYF
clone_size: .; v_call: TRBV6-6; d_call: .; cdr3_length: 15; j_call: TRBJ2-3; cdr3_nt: TGTGCCAGCAGTGGCCAAATGGCTAGCACAGATACGCAGTATTTT; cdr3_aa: CASSGQMASTDTQYF
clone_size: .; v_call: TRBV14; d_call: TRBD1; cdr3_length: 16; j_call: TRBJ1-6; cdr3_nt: TGTGCCAGCAGCCCACAGGGGACGGCCTATAATTCACCCCTCCACTTT; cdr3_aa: CASSPQGTAYNSPLHF
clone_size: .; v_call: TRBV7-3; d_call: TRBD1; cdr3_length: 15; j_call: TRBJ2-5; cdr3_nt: TGTGCCAGCAGCCCGGGTGGGCAGGGGGTCGAGACCCAGTACTTC; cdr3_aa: CASSPGGQGVETQYF
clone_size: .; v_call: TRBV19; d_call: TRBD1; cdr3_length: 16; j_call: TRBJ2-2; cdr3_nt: TGTGCCAGTAGGCGATCCGGGACAGCCAACACCGGGGAGCTGTTTTTT; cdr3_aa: CASRRSGTANTGELFF
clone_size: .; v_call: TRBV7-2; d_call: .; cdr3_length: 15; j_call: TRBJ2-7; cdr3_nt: TGTGCCAGCAGCATACAGGGAACAGACTACTACGAGCAGTACTTC; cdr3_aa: CASSIQGTDYYEQYF
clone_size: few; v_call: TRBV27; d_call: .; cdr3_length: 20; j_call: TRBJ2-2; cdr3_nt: TGTGCCAGCAGACCAAAGTTACGATCTCCGACAGGACCGAACACCGGGGAGCTGTTTTTT; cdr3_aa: CASRPKLRSPTGPNTGELFF
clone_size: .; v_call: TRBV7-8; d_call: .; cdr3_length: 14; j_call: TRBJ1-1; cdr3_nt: TGTGCCAGCAGCTTAGTGTCAGGTAACACTGAAGCTTTCTTT; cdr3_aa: CASSLVSGNTEAFF
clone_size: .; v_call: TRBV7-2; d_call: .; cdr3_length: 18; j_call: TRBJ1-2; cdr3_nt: TGTGCCAGCAGCTTAACCCTCGCAGGGTTGGTCGGTAACTATGGCTACACCTTC; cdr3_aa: CASSLTLAGLVGNYGYTF
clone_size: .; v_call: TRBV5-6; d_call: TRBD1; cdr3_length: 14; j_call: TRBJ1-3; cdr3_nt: TGTGCCAGCAGCCCGGGGACAGGGCGAAACACCATATATTTT; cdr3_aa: CASSPGTGRNTIYF
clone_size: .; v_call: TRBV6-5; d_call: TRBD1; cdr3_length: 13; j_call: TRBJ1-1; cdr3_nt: TGTGCCAGCAAAAGACAGGGTATCACTGAAGCTTTCTTT; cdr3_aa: CASKRQGITEAFF
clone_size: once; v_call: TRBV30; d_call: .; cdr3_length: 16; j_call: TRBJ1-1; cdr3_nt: TGTGCCTGGAGGCCCCTACGCTGGGGAGGGGACACTGAAGCTTTCTTT; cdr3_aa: CAWRPLRWGGDTEAFF
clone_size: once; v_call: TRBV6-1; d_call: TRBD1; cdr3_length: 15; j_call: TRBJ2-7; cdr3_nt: TGTGCCAGCAGTCGACGAAGGACAGGGGCGAGCGAGCAGTACTTC; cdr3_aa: CASSRRRTGASEQYF
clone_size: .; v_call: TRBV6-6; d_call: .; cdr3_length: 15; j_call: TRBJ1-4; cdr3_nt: TGTGCCAGCAGTTACGTTGGGGGGACTAATGAAAAACTGTTTTTT; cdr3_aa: CASSYVGGTNEKLFF